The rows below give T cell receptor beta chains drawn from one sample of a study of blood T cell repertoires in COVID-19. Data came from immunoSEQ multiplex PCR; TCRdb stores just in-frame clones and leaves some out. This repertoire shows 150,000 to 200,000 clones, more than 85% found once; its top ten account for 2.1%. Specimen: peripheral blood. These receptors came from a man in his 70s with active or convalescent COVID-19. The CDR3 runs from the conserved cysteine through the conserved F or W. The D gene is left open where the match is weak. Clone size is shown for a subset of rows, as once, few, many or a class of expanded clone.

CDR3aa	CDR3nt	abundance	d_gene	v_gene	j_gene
CASSVGSGLGGETQYF	TGTGCCAGCAGCGTAGGGTCAGGGTTGGGTGGAGAGACCCAGTACTTC	.	.	TRBV9	TRBJ2-5
CATSTTSGSFRETQYF	TGTGCCACCAGCACGACTAGCGGGAGTTTTCGGGAGACCCAGTACTTC	.	TRBD2	TRBV15	TRBJ2-5
CASSPQQGHPPEAFF	TGTGCCAGCAGTCCTCAACAGGGGCATCCCCCTGAAGCTTTCTTT	.	TRBD1	TRBV28	TRBJ1-1
CASSLSGGKLFF	TGTGCCAGCAGCCTTTCAGGGGGAAAACTGTTTTTT	.	TRBD1	TRBV7-8	TRBJ1-4
CATSRDTLAGELFF	TGTGCCACCAGCAGAGATACTTTGGCCGGGGAGCTGTTTTTT	.	.	TRBV15	TRBJ2-2
CASRALAGGGYEQYF	TGTGCCAGCAGAGCCCTAGCGGGAGGAGGATACGAGCAGTACTTC	.	TRBD2	TRBV6-5	TRBJ2-7
CASMTGWVGYF	TGTGCCAGCATGACAGGGTGGGTGGGGTATTTT	.	TRBD1	TRBV6-6	TRBJ2-3
CASRQQGSGNTIYF	TGCGCCAGCAGGCAACAGGGCTCTGGAAACACCATATATTTT	.	.	TRBV10-2	TRBJ1-3
CASSQGWGGSNYGYTF	TGCGCCAGCAGCCAAGGATGGGGGGGATCGAACTATGGCTACACCTTC	.	.	TRBV4-3	TRBJ1-2
CASSYAGVGTEAFF	TGTGCCAGCAGTTACGCGGGGGTGGGCACTGAAGCTTTCTTT	once	.	TRBV6-6	TRBJ1-1
CASSYPTGNEQFF	TGTGCCAGCAGTTACCCTACAGGGAATGAGCAGTTCTTC	.	.	TRBV6-2/TRBV6-3	TRBJ2-1
CASSPGQGAGELFF	TGCGCCAGCAGCCCCGGACAGGGAGCCGGGGAGCTGTTTTTT	.	TRBD1	TRBV5-1	TRBJ2-2
CASNSGGGTGELFF	TGTGCCAGTAACTCCGGGGGAGGGACCGGGGAGCTGTTTTTT	.	TRBD2	TRBV19	TRBJ2-2
CATRQFLYQETQYF	TGCGCCACCCGACAGTTTCTTTACCAAGAGACCCAGTACTTC	.	.	TRBV5-1	TRBJ2-5
CASSPPSFGNEQFF	TGTGCCAGCAGCCCCCCTAGTTTCGGCAATGAGCAGTTCTTC	.	.	TRBV28	TRBJ2-1
CASWRATQETQYF	TGTGCCAGCTGGAGGGCTACCCAAGAGACCCAGTACTTC	once	.	TRBV6-1	TRBJ2-5
CATRPEGSVNEQFF	TGTGCCACCCGGCCAGAGGGTTCAGTGAATGAGCAGTTCTTC	.	.	TRBV25-1	TRBJ2-1
CASSLGNVWTGGQDTQYF	TGCGCCAGCAGCTTGGGCAATGTGTGGACAGGGGGGCAAGATACGCAGTATTTT	once	TRBD1	TRBV5-1	TRBJ2-3
CASSSLSGEQFF	TGTGCTAGCAGCTCCCTCAGCGGTGAGCAGTTCTTC	.	.	TRBV7-7	TRBJ2-1
CASSLFLVGQGLHQPQHF	TGTGCCAGCAGTTTATTTCTGGTGGGACAGGGGCTCCATCAGCCCCAGCATTTT	few	TRBD1	TRBV28	TRBJ1-5
CASNRGGRETQYF	TGTGCCAGCAATAGGGGGGGTAGGGAGACCCAGTACTTC	.	.	TRBV2	TRBJ2-5
CASSEMRRNNYNEQFF	TGTGCCAGCAGTGAAATGAGGCGGAACAACTACAATGAGCAGTTCTTC	.	.	TRBV6-1	TRBJ2-1
CASSHMLSNEKLFF	TGTGCCAGCAGCCATATGCTATCTAATGAAAAACTGTTTTTT	.	.	TRBV3-1/TRBV3-2	TRBJ1-4
CASSLGDKDSPLHF	TGTGCCAGCAGCTTAGGAGATAAAGATTCACCCCTCCACTTT	.	.	TRBV11-2	TRBJ1-6
CATSGTSGRHNEQFF	TGTGCCACCAGCGGAACTAGCGGGAGACACAATGAGCAGTTCTTC	.	TRBD2	TRBV15	TRBJ2-1
CASSYLPDRGTGYTF	TGTGCCAGCAGTTACCTCCCGGACAGGGGGACTGGCTACACCTTC	.	TRBD1	TRBV6-6	TRBJ1-2
CASSPTAGTSFAGETQYF	TGTGCCAGCAGTCCTACCGCCGGGACTAGCTTTGCCGGGGAGACCCAGTACTTC	.	TRBD2	TRBV27	TRBJ2-5
CASREVQSGGKTDTQYF	TGTGCCAGTAGGGAGGTCCAAAGCGGGGGCAAAACAGATACGCAGTATTTT	.	TRBD2	TRBV19	TRBJ2-3
CASTTPGQGNQPQHF	TGTGCCAGCACTACCCCGGGGCAGGGGAATCAGCCCCAGCATTTT	.	.	TRBV6-5	TRBJ1-5
CASSPLGANVLTF	TGTGCCAGCAGTCCCCTAGGGGCCAACGTCCTGACTTTC	.	.	TRBV27	TRBJ2-6
CASSNPSGRPHEQYF	TGTGCCAGCAGTAACCCTAGCGGGAGGCCCCACGAGCAGTACTTC	few	TRBD2	TRBV6-2/TRBV6-3	TRBJ2-7
CASSPFGGATSTDTQYF	TGTGCCAGCAGTCCCTTTGGAGGGGCGACCAGCACAGATACGCAGTATTTT	.	.	TRBV6-6	TRBJ2-3
CASSYLSSPLHF	TGTGCCAGCAGTTACTTGAGTTCACCCCTCCACTTT	.	.	TRBV6-2/TRBV6-3	TRBJ1-6
CASSLIGGTWGTEAFF	TGTGCCAGCAGCCTGATCGGAGGGACCTGGGGCACTGAAGCTTTCTTT	.	.	TRBV7-9	TRBJ1-1
CASGSGRETQYF	TGTGCCAGCGGGTCAGGGCGAGAGACCCAGTACTTC	once	.	TRBV6-5	TRBJ2-5
CASSPDRSSPLHF	TGTGCCAGCTCACCTGACAGGAGTTCACCCCTCCACTTT	.	.	TRBV18	TRBJ1-6
CASSLSPGSNTEAFF	TGTGCCAGCAGCTTGAGCCCTGGTTCTAACACTGAAGCTTTCTTT	.	.	TRBV7-2	TRBJ1-1
CASSYRDRTEKLFF	TGTGCCAGCAGCTACCGGGACAGGACCGAAAAACTGTTTTTT	.	TRBD1	TRBV7-2	TRBJ1-4
CAWSVLLGRASRSGANVLTF	TGTGCCTGGAGTGTTCTATTAGGCAGGGCCTCCCGCTCTGGGGCCAACGTCCTGACTTTC	.	.	TRBV30	TRBJ2-6
CASSLEGQSNQPQHF	TGCGCCAGCAGCTTGGAGGGACAGAGCAATCAGCCCCAGCATTTT	once	TRBD1	TRBV5-1	TRBJ1-5
CASSYGGTGEQYF	TGTGCCAGCAGTTACGGCGGGACGGGGGAGCAGTACTTC	.	.	TRBV6-6	TRBJ2-7
CAARGTTDTQYF	TGTGCCGCCAGAGGGACAACAGATACGCAGTATTTT	.	.	TRBV10-3	TRBJ2-3
CASSPDPGVNEKLFF	TGCGCCAGCAGCCCCGACCCCGGGGTTAATGAAAAACTGTTTTTT	few	.	TRBV4-1	TRBJ1-4
CASSLDGTGYGEQYF	TGCGCCAGCAGCTTGGATGGGACAGGGTACGGCGAGCAGTACTTC	.	TRBD1	TRBV5-1	TRBJ2-7
CASSQGTGTEKLFF	TGTGCCAGCTCACAAGGGACAGGGACTGAAAAACTGTTTTTT	.	TRBD1	TRBV18	TRBJ1-4
CAIKGTSETYEQYF	TGTGCCATCAAAGGGACTAGCGAAACCTACGAGCAGTACTTC	.	TRBD2	TRBV10-3	TRBJ2-7
CACRDSITNEKLFF	TGTGCCTGTCGGGACAGCATAACTAATGAAAAACTGTTTTTT	.	TRBD1	TRBV30	TRBJ1-4
CASSLKNRKGEQFF	TGTGCCAGCAGCTTAAAGAACAGGAAAGGTGAGCAGTTCTTC	.	.	TRBV7-2	TRBJ2-1
CASRSQGCSTGELFF	TGTGCAAGTCGCTCCCAGGGTTGTAGCACCGGGGAGCTGTTTTTT	.	.	TRBV12-2	TRBJ2-2
CASSLGRTSRGEQFF	TGTGCCAGCAGCTTAGGGAGGACCAGCCGCGGGGAGCAGTTCTTC	.	.	TRBV5-4	TRBJ2-1
CASSQDLAGGNYEQYF	TGCGCCAGCAGCCAAGATCTGGCAGGGGGCAATTACGAGCAGTACTTC	.	TRBD1	TRBV4-3	TRBJ2-7
CASSLDFSGQPQHF	TGTGCCAGCAGCTTAGATTTCTCAGGTCAGCCCCAGCATTTT	few	.	TRBV7-2	TRBJ1-5
CASSPWKGLPNTGELFF	TGTGCCAGCAGCCCGTGGAAGGGACTCCCAAACACCGGGGAGCTGTTTTTT	.	.	TRBV7-8	TRBJ2-2
CASSEGLAGGRETQYF	TGTGCCAGCAGTGAGGGACTAGCGGGGGGTAGAGAGACCCAGTACTTC	.	TRBD2	TRBV2	TRBJ2-5
CASSISSGRTDTQYF	TGTGCCAGTAGTATCTCTAGCGGAAGGACAGATACGCAGTATTTT	.	TRBD2	TRBV19	TRBJ2-3
CASSPDRFLYGYTF	TGCGCCAGCAGCCCCGACAGGTTTCTCTATGGCTACACCTTC	.	.	TRBV5-1	TRBJ1-2
CSASQGVLTGELFF	TGCAGCGCTTCCCAGGGGGTACTCACCGGGGAGCTGTTTTTT	.	TRBD1	TRBV29-1	TRBJ2-2
CASLRTGSETEKLFF	TGTGCCAGTCTAAGGACAGGAAGCGAAACCGAAAAACTGTTTTTT	.	TRBD1	TRBV19	TRBJ1-4
CASSWDRKDTQYF	TGTGCCAGCAGCTGGGACAGAAAAGATACGCAGTATTTT	.	TRBD1	TRBV5-4	TRBJ2-3